One sample yielded the 11 T cell receptor beta chains listed below, sequenced in a study of shared clonotypes between healthy human individuals. The table came from immunoSEQ multiplex PCR; TCRdb's copy has only in-frame clones and leaves some out. The table lists 110,000 or so clones, over 65% of them singletons, with around 25% in the top ten. The sample taken for sequencing was memory CD8+ T cells sorted from blood. Regarding subset: CD45RO+ cells pooled with CCR7-negative TemRA cells. The receptors derive from a woman aged 25-40 years in good health.

This chain uses TRBV4-2 with TRBJ2-7; no definite D call. V was pared by 0 bases and J by 2 bases, with 8 bases between. From germline, CDR1 is LGHNA and CDR2 YNFKEQ. The CDR3 has 14 amino acids. The CDR3 coding sequence is TGTGCCAGCAGCCAAGATTGGCCTACCTACGAGCAGTACTTC. Its translation is CASSQDWPTYEQYF.

In its sample, this clone was seen a few times. The J gene is TRBJ2-7, the V gene TRBV27, with D perhaps TRBD2 (5 bases). From germline, CDR1 is MNHEY and CDR2 SMNVEV (reference sequence). V was pared by 4 bases and J by 6 bases, with 19 bases between. The CDR3 has 15 residues. CDR3 in amino acids: CASSSSGAALSEQYF. DNA for the CDR3: TGTGCCAGCAGTTCCTCTGGAGCGGCCCTTTCCGAGCAGTACTTC.

This clone was detected many times. At one end, the junction sequence differs from germline, possibly due to a read error. The chain uses TRBV25-1 and TRBJ2-5, with unresolved D. The CDR3 is 11 residues long. Germline CDR1 MGHDK, CDR2 SYGVNS. The CDR3 spells CASSDHRAENF. The CDR3 DNA is TGTGCCAGCAGTGATCACCGGGCGGAAAACTTC.

This sequence joins TRBV6-1 and TRBJ2-2; TRBD2 aligns across 9 bases. This CDR3 has 15 amino acids. Per the germline V gene, CDR1 is MNHNS and CDR2 is SASEGT. The trim removed 5 bases at V and 7 bases at J, leaving 8 bases unmatched. The DNA for the CDR3 is TGTGCCAGCAGTATGACTAGCGGTATCCTCGGGGAGCTGTTTTTT. Translation gives CASSMTSGILGELFF.

This chain connects TRBV10-3 to TRBJ2-5; maybe TRBD2 (6 bases). The closer fit of TRBJ2-7 to the DNA end suggests the J call may be wrong. There are 14 residues in the CDR3. Germline CDR1 reads ENHRY; CDR2 reads SYGVKD. Written as DNA, the CDR3 is TGTGCCATCAGGCGGGCTAGCGCCTCCTACGAGCAGTACTTC. Translation gives CAIRRASASYEQYF.

The gene calls are TRBV7-2 and TRBJ2-7, with D maybe TRBD2 (6 bases). In germline, CDR1 is SGHTA, CDR2 FQGNSA. V was clipped by 4 bases and J by 2 bases, with 15 bases between them. This CDR3 has 15 residues. The CDR3 sequence: CASSSRGTPAYEQYF. The CDR3 DNA sequence: TGTGCCAGCAGCTCAAGAGGGACTCCCGCCTACGAGCAGTACTTC. Using reference TRBV7-2 and TRBJ2-7 for the parts outside the CDR3, the full variable domain is GAGVSQSPSNKVTEKGKDVELRCDPISGHTALYWYRQSLGQGLEFLIYFQGNSAPDKSGLPSDRFSAERTGGSVSTLTIQRTQQEDSAVYLCASSSRGTPAYEQYFGPGTRLTVT.

The chain joins TRBV28 to TRBJ2-7; no definite D call. The CDR3 is made up of 13 amino acids. Trimming removed 2 bases at V and 2 bases at J, with 7 bases between. CDR1 is MDHEN and CDR2 is SYDVKM in the germline V gene. Here the CDR3 DNA reads TGTGCCAGCAGTTTAAACAGACCCTACGAGCAGTACTTC. Protein sequence: CASSLNRPYEQYF.

This chain's CDR3 is CASSLGDYEQYF. As DNA, the CDR3 is TGCGCCAGCAGCTTGGGGGACTACGAGCAGTACTTC. This rearrangement joins TRBV5-1 to TRBJ2-5; D remains unclear. The J call could be wrong; TRBJ2-7 is a better fit for the DNA end. This CDR3 is 12 amino acids long. CDR1 and CDR2 from the germline V gene are SGHRS and YFSETQ.

A few counts support this clone. The V and J genes are TRBV4-1 and TRBJ2-7, with TRBD2 matching 13 bases. Germline values: CDR1 MGHRA, CDR2 YSYEKL. J lost 3 bases, V lost 4 bases, and 12 bases had no gene match. CDR3 length: 18 residues. The CDR3 spells CASSPRTSGSWVGYEQYF. The CDR3 nucleotides read TGCGCCAGCAGCCCTCGGACTAGCGGGAGCTGGGTAGGCTACGAGCAGTACTTC.

CDR3 sequence: CASSKGYEQYF. The DNA of the CDR3 is TGTGCCAGTAGTAAAGGTTACGAGCAGTACTTC. The chain employs TRBV19 and TRBJ2-7; D call uncertain. Germline values: CDR1 LNHDA, CDR2 SQIVND (reference sequence). Between the trimmed V and J ends, which lost 4 bases and 4 bases, there was a span of 5 bases. The CDR3 runs to 11 residues.

This clone showed up many times. The gene calls are TRBV4-1 and TRBJ1-4; TRBD1 matches 7 bases. The CDR3 has 16 residues. Germline CDR1 reads MGHRA; CDR2 reads YSYEKL. V lost 7 bases and J lost 0; bases outside the gene matches: 8. The CDR3 coding sequence is TGCGCCAGCACCCGGGACAGCTTTGCAACTAATGAAAAACTGTTTTTT. Amino acid sequence: CASTRDSFATNEKLFF.